Each of the 15 T cell receptor beta chains below was sequenced from the same sample in a study of T-cell reconstitution after alpha-beta-depleted transplantation in children. TCRbeta library construction was performed incorporating unique molecular identifiers. TCRdb re-analysed the PCR reads in MiXCR, keeping a single row per CDR3 protein. The sample consists of roughly 300,000 distinct CDR3 sequences, 9% to 12% of them appearing once. The sample here was PBMCs from the stem cell graft donor, taken from the stem cell graft. The source is a human donor who donated a stem cell graft to a child with acute lymphoblastic leukemia.

This clonotype has more than one count but fewer than ten. This chain joins TRBV4-1 and TRBJ2-1; D not certain. There are 15 residues in the CDR3. Trimming shortened V by 9 bases and J by 0 bases, and 15 bases separated the two germline ends. Germline CDR1 and CDR2: MGHRA and YSYEKL. This chain's CDR3 is CASGVALSSYNEQFF. In DNA, the CDR3 is TGCGCCAGTGGAGTAGCCTTGAGCTCCTACAATGAGCAGTTCTTC.

The chain employs TRBV14 and TRBJ2-7, with D perhaps TRBD2 (5 bases). With 0 bases removed from V and 0 bases from J, the gap between germline ends came to 12 bases. CDR3 length: 16 amino acids. CDR1 is SGHDN and CDR2 is FVKESK in the germline V gene. CDR3 DNA sequence: TGTGCCAGCAGCCAAGATCAGGAGCGGAGCTCCTACGAGCAGTACTTC. It is translated as CASSQDQERSSYEQYF.

The V gene is TRBV7-9, the J gene TRBJ2-7, with 8 bases lining up with TRBD1. V lost 4 bases, J lost 5 bases, and 4 bases stayed unmatched. CDR1 is SEHNR, CDR2 FQNEAQ, per germline (reference sequence). The CDR3 runs 13 residues. This CDR3 is CASSSSDRDEQYF. DNA of the CDR3: TGTGCCAGCAGCTCCTCGGACAGGGACGAGCAGTACTTC. Full variable domain (missing parts from reference TRBV7-9 and TRBJ2-7): DTGVSQNPRHKITKRGQNVTFRCDPISEHNRLYWYRQTLGQGPEFLTYFQNEAQLEKSRLLSDRFSAERPKGSFSTLEIQRTEQGDSAMYLCASSSSDRDEQYFGPGTRLTVT.

This clonotype was seen a handful of times. V is TRBV7-2 and J is TRBJ2-7; TRBD2 agrees at 12 bases. Germline V gene data show CDR1 as SGHTA and CDR2 as FQGNSA. The CDR3 runs to 16 residues. V gave up 5 bases and J gave up 0 bases; unmatched junction bases: 5. The CDR3 DNA sequence: TGTGCCAGCAGCGAGACTAGCGGGAGAGCCTCCTACGAGCAGTACTTC. Protein sequence: CASSETSGRASYEQYF.

The chain couples TRBV4-1 to TRBJ2-1, with 7 bases that match TRBD2. Trimming cost V 1 base and J 6 bases; bases outside gene matches: 6. The CDR3 has 15 residues. Germline values: CDR1 MGHRA, CDR2 YSYEKL. CDR3 loop: CASSQGGSGVNEQFF. The DNA for the CDR3 is TGCGCCAGCAGCCAAGGCGGCAGCGGGGTCAATGAGCAGTTCTTC.

The rearrangement links TRBV5-1 to TRBJ2-7, with 8 bases matching TRBD1. The CDR3 length is 15 residues. V was clipped by 4 bases and J by 4 bases; unmatched bases: 10. The germline CDR1 and CDR2 sequences are SGHRS and YFSETQ. The CDR3 coding sequence is TGCGCCAGCAGCCACGGACAGGGTAGGGATTACGAGCAGTACTTC. Protein product: CASSHGQGRDYEQYF.

The chain recombines TRBV7-9 with TRBJ2-3, with 8 bases that match TRBD2. Germline trimming cut 2 bases from V and 3 bases from J; bases unmatched to any gene: 10. CDR1 and CDR2 (germline): SEHNR, FQNEAQ (reference sequence). There are 17 residues in the CDR3. The CDR3 loop is CASSLPTSAVNTDTQYF. The CDR3 DNA sequence: TGTGCCAGCAGCTTACCGACTAGCGCCGTTAATACAGATACGCAGTATTTT.

The V gene is TRBV12-3 or TRBV12-4, the J gene TRBJ1-1; D gene uncertain. The CDR3 totals 12 residues. The V end lost 3 bases, the J end lost 4 bases, and 6 bases lay between the germline ends. In DNA, the CDR3 is TGTGCCAGCAGTTTTCCTACCACTGAAGCTTTCTTT. Translating gives CASSFPTTEAFF.

This clonotype has more than one count but fewer than ten. V gene TRBV10-3 combines with J gene TRBJ2-2; possible D gene TRBD2, 5 bases. The V gene's germline CDR1 is ENHRY and CDR2 SYGVKD. With 6 bases removed from V and 1 base from J, the gap between germline ends came to 9 bases. The CDR3 sequence is 14 residues long. The CDR3 here is CAISPGLNTGELFF. The CDR3 nucleotides are TGTGCCATCAGCCCGGGATTGAACACCGGGGAGCTGTTTTTT.

CDR3 amino acids: CASSLAPMGAADTQYF. The CDR3, as DNA: TGTGCCAGCAGTTTAGCCCCGATGGGAGCGGCAGATACGCAGTATTTT. The V and J genes are TRBV28 and TRBJ2-3, with a possible D match to TRBD2 (5 bases). Germline V gives CDR1 MDHEN, CDR2 SYDVKM. V gave up 2 bases and J gave up 4 bases, with 16 bases separating them. The CDR3 extends over 16 amino acids.

This clonotype has ten or more counts. The V and J genes are TRBV5-1 and TRBJ2-5; 7 positions match TRBD1. V lost 3 bases and J lost 3; bases outside the gene matches: 2. CDR3 length: 13 residues. The germline V gene has CDR1 SGHRS and CDR2 YFSETQ. Here the CDR3 reads CASSSGQEETQYF. The CDR3 bases are TGCGCCAGCAGCTCCGGACAGGAAGAGACCCAGTACTTC. Together with reference TRBV5-1 and TRBJ2-5, the CDR3 gives the full variable domain: KAGVTQTPRYLIKTRGQQVTLSCSPISGHRSVSWYQQTPGQGLQFLFEYFSETQRNKGNFPGRFSGRQFSNSRSEMNVSTLELGDSALYLCASSSGQEETQYFGPGTRLLVL.

This clonotype was seen a handful of times. CDR3 sequence (DNA): TGTGCCAGCATCGGATATGGACTGGAAAAACTGTTTTTT. This translates into CASIGYGLEKLFF. The chain carries TRBV25-1 and TRBJ1-4, with D unclear. Trimming removed 7 bases from V and 8 bases from J, with 14 bases in between. Per germline, CDR1 MGHDK and CDR2 SYGVNS. The CDR3 extends over 13 amino acids.

This clonotype was observed a handful of times. The chain couples TRBV6-5 to TRBJ1-1, with D unclear. Germline values: CDR1 MNHEY, CDR2 SVGAGI. V was shortened by 0 bases and J by 0 bases, with 11 bases between the two germline ends. The CDR3 has 16 residues. In DNA, the CDR3 is TGTGCCAGCAGTTACTCGAGCTCGCTAATGAACACTGAAGCTTTCTTT. Amino acids: CASSYSSSLMNTEAFF.

The V gene is TRBV7-9, the J gene TRBJ1-2, with a weak D call TRBD1 (5 bases). The CDR3 consists of 15 residues. Germline values: CDR1 SEHNR, CDR2 FQNEAQ (reference sequence). Trimming stripped 5 bases from V and 2 bases from J, with 15 bases between. The CDR3 spells CASSPSGTQNYGYTF. As DNA, the CDR3 is TGTGCCAGCAGCCCCTCAGGGACTCAGAACTATGGCTACACCTTC.

This chain joins TRBV27 and TRBJ2-7, with no clear D. CDR3 length: 13 residues. V dropped 8 bases and J dropped 0 bases, with 11 bases sitting between them. Looked up from germline, CDR1 is MNHEY and CDR2 is SMNVEV (reference sequence). CDR3 nucleotide sequence: TGTGCCAGCGCTGCCGGCATCTCCTACGAGCAGTACTTC. The encoded protein is CASAAGISYEQYF.